Listed below are T cell receptor beta chains from one sample, sequenced in a study of blood T cell repertoires in COVID-19. This table comes from immunoSEQ multiplex PCR, and its TCRdb copy is limited to in-frame clones, with some not included. The sample has about 90,000 clones, more than 70% seen once. The sample taken for sequencing was peripheral blood. The receptors derive from a human donor in a cohort sampled during active COVID-19. Both conserved end residues are part of each CDR3. The order of the fields is V gene, CDR3 length, D gene, clone size, J gene, CDR3 protein, CDR3 DNA. The D gene is left open where the match is weak. The size entry is marked missing in some rows and otherwise reads once, few, many or a size class.

>TRBV7-2|13|NA|once|TRBJ1-2
CASSYPGNYGYTF
TGTGCCAGCAGTTACCCGGGTAACTATGGCTACACCTTC
>TRBV27|13|TRBD1|once|TRBJ1-2
CASSSGGDYGYTF
TGTGCCAGCAGCTCAGGGGGCGACTATGGCTACACCTTC
>TRBV7-2|15|TRBD1|few|TRBJ2-2
CASRDGTGKTGELFF
TGTGCCAGCAGGGATGGGACAGGGAAGACCGGGGAGCTGTTTTTT
>TRBV18|13|NA|NA|TRBJ2-3
CASSPSGGYTQYF
TGTGCCAGCTCACCCAGCGGTGGATATACGCAGTATTTT
>TRBV6-6|15|NA|NA|TRBJ1-4
CASSYLQGGEEKLFF
TGTGCCAGCAGTTACCTCCAGGGAGGGGAAGAAAAACTGTTTTTT
>TRBV11-2|16|NA|NA|TRBJ1-6
CASTEGIGTYNSPLHF
TGTGCCAGCACCGAGGGAATAGGGACCTATAATTCACCCCTCCACTTT
>TRBV18|15|NA|NA|TRBJ2-3
CASSPPSLSTDTQYF
TGTGCCAGCTCACCACCGAGCCTCAGCACAGATACGCAGTATTTT
>TRBV5-5|14|TRBD1|NA|TRBJ2-7
CASSSGQGRGEQYF
TGTGCCAGCAGCTCGGGACAGGGACGCGGCGAGCAGTACTTC
>TRBV7-9|14|NA|NA|TRBJ2-7
CASSLERLRGEQYF
TGTGCCAGCAGCTTAGAACGCCTCCGAGGGGAGCAGTACTTC
>TRBV2|13|TRBD2|NA|TRBJ2-7
CASLAGGPYEQYF
TGTGCCAGTTTAGCGGGGGGACCCTACGAGCAGTACTTC
>TRBV7-2|13|NA|NA|TRBJ1-5
CASSPDRNQPQHF
TGTGCCAGCAGCCCTGACAGGAATCAGCCCCAGCATTTT
>TRBV6-5|15|TRBD1|NA|TRBJ1-1
CASSFSRDRGSEAFF
TGTGCCAGCAGTTTTAGCCGGGACAGGGGCTCTGAAGCTTTCTTT
>TRBV14|14|NA|NA|TRBJ1-1
CASSPYLMNTEAFF
TGTGCCAGCAGCCCCTATTTGATGAACACTGAAGCTTTCTTT
>TRBV7-9|14|NA|NA|TRBJ2-3
CASSGGVSTDTQYF
TGTGCCAGCAGCGGAGGGGTTAGCACAGATACGCAGTATTTT
>TRBV5-4|14|NA|NA|TRBJ2-3
CASSSKLGGDTQYF
TGTGCCAGCAGCTCAAAGCTAGGAGGAGATACGCAGTATTTT
>TRBV7-8|14|NA|NA|TRBJ1-1
CASSFAGQNTEAFF
TGTGCCAGCAGCTTCGCAGGACAGAACACTGAAGCTTTCTTT
>TRBV2|14|NA|NA|TRBJ2-7
CASSPVAGLGEQYF
TGTGCCAGCAGCCCCGTAGCCGGGTTAGGCGAGCAGTACTTC
>TRBV12-3/TRBV12-4|13|TRBD1|NA|TRBJ1-2
CASRGQGDYGYTF
TGTGCCAGCAGGGGACAGGGAGACTATGGCTACACCTTC
>TRBV29-1|13|NA|few|TRBJ2-7
CSVSGVIPYEQYF
TGCAGCGTTTCCGGGGTAATACCCTACGAGCAGTACTTC
>TRBV24-1|14|NA|once|TRBJ1-4
CALRPGAHNEKLFF
TGTGCCCTAAGGCCAGGGGCTCATAATGAAAAACTGTTTTTT
>TRBV11-1|12|NA|NA|TRBJ2-1
CASSPRDNEQFF
TGTGCCAGCAGCCCCCGGGATAATGAGCAGTTCTTC
>TRBV12-3/TRBV12-4|13|NA|NA|TRBJ1-2
CASSLRGRDGYTF
TGTGCCAGCAGTTTAAGAGGGAGGGATGGCTACACCTTC
>TRBV25-1|13|NA|NA|TRBJ2-1
CASSVTGPTEQFF
TGTGCCAGCAGTGTCACAGGTCCCACTGAGCAGTTCTTC
>TRBV2|18|TRBD2|NA|TRBJ2-1
CASSESSGGALSYNEQFF
TGTGCCAGCAGTGAAAGTAGCGGGGGGGCCTTGTCCTACAATGAGCAGTTCTTC
>TRBV5-8|12|NA|NA|TRBJ1-2
CASSPLSYGYTF
TGTGCCAGCAGCCCCCTTAGCTATGGCTACACCTTC
>TRBV6-2/TRBV6-3|14|NA|NA|TRBJ1-5
CASSTDRGGLPQHF
TGTGCCAGCAGCACGGACAGAGGGGGTCTCCCCCAGCATTTT
>TRBV7-9|13|NA|NA|TRBJ1-2
CASSPRANYGYTF
TGTGCCAGCAGCCCCAGGGCCAACTATGGCTACACCTTC
>TRBV18|13|NA|NA|TRBJ1-5
CASSPEGDQPQHF
TGTGCCAGCTCTCCAGAAGGGGATCAGCCCCAGCATTTT
>TRBV6-5|14|NA|NA|TRBJ1-1
CASSNRGANGVAFF
TGTGCCAGCAGTAATCGGGGGGCAAATGGGGTAGCTTTCTTT
>TRBV3-1/TRBV3-2|13|NA|NA|TRBJ1-2
CASSQGTGTGYTF
TGTGCCAGCAGCCAAGGAACGGGAACTGGCTACACCTTC
>TRBV6-5|14|NA|NA|TRBJ2-7
CASLPTDRQYEQYF
TGTGCCAGTCTCCCCACGGACAGACAATACGAGCAGTACTTC
>TRBV10-3|14|TRBD1|NA|TRBJ2-7
CAIRGTGGSYEQYF
TGTGCCATCAGGGGGACAGGGGGCTCCTACGAGCAGTACTTC
>TRBV30|11|NA|NA|TRBJ2-7
CAWMRAYEQYF
TGTGCCTGGATGAGGGCTTACGAGCAGTACTTC